This T cell receptor beta chain derives from a study of blood T cells in healthy people across ages. General study results and limits: A greater number of naive CD4+ cells and higher diversity distinguished long-lived donors from aged donors.

The junction had 6 bases not matched to a gene; V was cut back by 8 bases and J by 8 bases. CDR3 size: 14 residues. Note on this clonotype: Its matching antigen is unknown.

Collection of 9.5 to 10 milliliters of peripheral blood was performed for each donor. Then a second PCR, running roughly 7 to 12 cycles, was carried out with a sample-barcoded 5' primer and a J-beta primer mix. TCRdb analysed the 5' RACE reads with MiXCR anew, one entry per CDR3 protein. The sample lists 850,000 to 1,300,000 distinct CDR3 sequences, 45% occurring once. This clonotype originated in a woman in her sixties in good health. The sequenced sample consisted of blood. The chain has TRBV12-3 or TRBV12-4 and TRBJ2-1, with 13 bases aligning to TRBD2. The CDR3 DNA is TGTGCCAGCCTAAAGGGACTAGCGGGACATGAGCAGTTCTTC. It specifies CASLKGLAGHEQFF.